Following are 14 T cell receptor beta chains from one sample sequenced in a study of beta chain features in type 1 diabetes. Study-level points and caveats: All four CD4+ subsets from Type 1 diabetes patients carried moderately but significantly shorter TCRB CDR3s.

cDNA synthesis used the whole RNA isolate, giving expressed TCRB sequences. Sequencing was performed with immunoSEQ multiplex PCR; in TCRdb, only in-frame clones are kept and a portion is missing. Of some 63,000 clones listed, about 50% are singletons. These TCRs are of unknown antigen specificity. The sequenced material came from central memory CD4+ T cells from blood. The origin of the receptors is a man aged 25 to 40 with type 1 diabetes.

Remarks on this clone: The germline gene is not matched at one end of the junction; a read error may be the cause. This chain connects TRBV2 to TRBJ2-1; TRBD2 matches at 14 bases. Germline-derived CDR1 and CDR2 are SNHLY and FYNNEI. The CDR3 totals 15 residues. The CDR3 bases are TGTGCCAGCAGAGGGACTAGCGGGAGCTACGATGAGCAGTTCTTC. It encodes CASRGTSGSYDEQFF.

This chain uses TRBV6-1 with TRBJ2-1, with 8 bases aligning to TRBD2. V lost 0 bases to trimming and J lost 10 bases; unmatched junction nucleotides: 11. This CDR3 region has 16 residues. Germline CDR1 is MNHNS and CDR2 is SASEGT. The DNA of the CDR3 is TGTGCCAGCAGTGAAGCCCATAGCGGGACACCCCGGGAGCAGTTCTTC. This translates into CASSEAHSGTPREQFF.

The J gene is TRBJ1-2, the V gene TRBV6-5, with D possibly being TRBD1 (6 bases). This CDR3 region has 14 residues. Germline V lookup: CDR1 MNHEY, CDR2 SVGAGI. The V end was cut by 2 bases, the J end by 8 bases, with 15 bases between. The CDR3 nucleotides are TGTGCCAGCAGTTACAAGGGGGACGGAGCCGGCTACACCTTC. Its translation is CASSYKGDGAGYTF.

The chain has TRBV30 and TRBJ1-2; 10 bases agree with TRBD1. CDR1 and CDR2 from the germline V gene are GTSNPN and SVGIG (reference sequence). The CDR3 runs to 16 residues. Trimming took 0 bases from V and 10 from J; bases not matched to a gene: 14. This chain's CDR3 is CAWSVDRGLAVVVYTF. CDR3 coding DNA: TGTGCCTGGAGTGTAGACAGGGGGCTAGCGGTTGTGGTCTACACCTTC.

Only a few counts were recorded for this clone. The chain links TRBV2 to TRBJ2-1, with D tentatively TRBD2 (6 bases). V lost 6 bases and J 5 bases, leaving 14 bases between the germline ends. Germline CDR1 SNHLY, CDR2 FYNNEI. CDR3 size: 14 residues. The CDR3 DNA reads as TGTGCCAGCAGGACCCGAGGGACTCACAATGAGCAGTTCTTC. Translated: CASRTRGTHNEQFF.

The V call is TRBV7-2, the J call TRBJ2-2, with 7 positions matching TRBD1. Germline lookup yields CDR1 SGHTA and CDR2 FQGNSA. The CDR3 is 15 amino acids. The trim removed 4 bases at V and 5 bases at J, leaving 7 bases unmatched. This chain's CDR3 is CASSWADRKTGELFF. Written as DNA, the CDR3 is TGTGCCAGCAGCTGGGCGGACAGGAAGACCGGGGAGCTGTTTTTT.

The chain couples TRBV5-4 to TRBJ2-3, with 8 bases aligning to TRBD2. This CDR3 contains 18 residues. With V trimmed by 2 bases and J by 2 bases, 13 bases remained unmatched. CDR1 and CDR2 (germline): SGHNT, YYREEE (reference sequence). The CDR3 nucleotides read TGTGCCAGCAGCTTTGGACTTCACGGGACTAGTCTCACAGATACGCAGTATTTT. Translating it yields CASSFGLHGTSLTDTQYF.

This rearrangement joins TRBV11-3 to TRBJ2-2, with D perhaps matching TRBD1 (6 bases). CDR3 length: 15 residues. Germline V gene lookup returns CDR1 SGHNT and CDR2 YENEEA. Trimming left V 5 bases short and J 1 base short, with 11 bases between. The CDR3 nucleotides read TGTGCCAGCAGCGAATTGGGACAGAACACCGGGGAGCTGTTTTTT. This encodes CASSELGQNTGELFF.

The chain uses TRBV7-9 and TRBJ1-6; a possible D gene is TRBD1 (6 bases). In germline, CDR1 is SEHNR, CDR2 FQNEAQ (reference sequence). The CDR3 extends over 13 amino acids. Trimming left V 6 bases short and J 8 bases short, with 11 bases between. The CDR3 region is CASSLGADSPLHF. CDR3 DNA: TGTGCCAGCAGTCTGGGGGCGGATTCACCCCTCCACTTT. Using reference TRBV7-9 and TRBJ1-6 for the parts outside the CDR3, the full variable domain is DTGVSQNPRHKITKRGQNVTFRCDPISEHNRLYWYRQTLGQGPEFLTYFQNEAQLEKSRLLSDRFSAERPKGSFSTLEIQRTEQGDSAMYLCASSLGADSPLHFGNGTRLTVT.

This sequence joins TRBV6-5 and TRBJ2-2; 7 bases agree with TRBD2. Germline trimming cut 8 bases from V and 1 base from J; bases unmatched to any gene: 7. CDR1 is MNHEY and CDR2 is SVGAGI in the germline V gene. The CDR3 length is 15 residues. The CDR3 loop is CASLVVAGNTGELFF. The CDR3 coding sequence is TGTGCCAGCCTGGTCGTAGCGGGGAACACCGGGGAGCTGTTTTTT.

The table lists this clone with a few counts. The V call is TRBV30, the J call TRBJ2-3; TRBD2 aligns across 12 bases. CDR3 length equals 15 residues. Per germline, CDR1 GTSNPN and CDR2 SVGIG (reference sequence). Germline trimming cut 3 bases from V and 4 bases from J; bases unmatched to any gene: 5. The CDR3 sequence is CAWRPLAGGSDTQYF. Here the CDR3 DNA reads TGTGCCTGGAGGCCGCTAGCGGGAGGGTCAGATACGCAGTATTTT.

The J gene is TRBJ1-1, the V gene TRBV10-3; the match to TRBD1 covers 8 bases. Germline CDR1 reads ENHRY; CDR2 reads SYGVKD. CDR3 length: 16 amino acids. V was clipped by 4 bases and J by 0 bases; unmatched bases: 7. The CDR3 here is CAISGFGQGLNTEAFF. DNA of the CDR3: TGTGCCATCAGTGGGTTTGGACAGGGTTTGAACACTGAAGCTTTCTTT.

The chain carries TRBV6-1 and TRBJ2-1; a weak D match, TRBD2 (6 bases). Germline V gene data show CDR1 as MNHNS and CDR2 as SASEGT. The CDR3 has 13 amino acids. Trimming took 9 bases from V and 8 from J, leaving 17 bases between them. Here the CDR3 reads CASMGGGGDEQFF. CDR3 sequence (DNA): TGTGCCAGTATGGGAGGTGGGGGTGATGAGCAGTTCTTC.

This clone came up a few times. V gene TRBV14 combines with J gene TRBJ2-3; D is undetermined. V lost 0 bases and J 4 bases, leaving 5 bases between the germline ends. CDR1 is SGHDN and CDR2 is FVKESK in the germline V gene. CDR3 size: 13 residues. The CDR3 nucleotides read TGTGCCAGCAGCCAAGATCTCGCAGATACGCAGTATTTT. Protein: CASSQDLADTQYF.